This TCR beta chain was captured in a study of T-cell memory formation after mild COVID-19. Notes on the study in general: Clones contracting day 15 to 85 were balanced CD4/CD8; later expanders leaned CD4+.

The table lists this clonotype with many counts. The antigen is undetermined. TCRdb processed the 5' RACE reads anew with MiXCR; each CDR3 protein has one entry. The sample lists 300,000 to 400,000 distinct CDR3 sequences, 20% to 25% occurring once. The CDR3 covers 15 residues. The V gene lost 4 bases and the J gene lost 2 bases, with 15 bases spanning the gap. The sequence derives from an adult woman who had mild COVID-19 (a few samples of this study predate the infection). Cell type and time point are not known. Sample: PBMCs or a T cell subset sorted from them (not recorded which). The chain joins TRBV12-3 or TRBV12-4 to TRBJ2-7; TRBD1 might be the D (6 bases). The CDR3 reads CASSYDRTSTYEQYF. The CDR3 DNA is TGTGCCAGCAGTTATGACAGGACCTCAACCTACGAGCAGTACTTC.